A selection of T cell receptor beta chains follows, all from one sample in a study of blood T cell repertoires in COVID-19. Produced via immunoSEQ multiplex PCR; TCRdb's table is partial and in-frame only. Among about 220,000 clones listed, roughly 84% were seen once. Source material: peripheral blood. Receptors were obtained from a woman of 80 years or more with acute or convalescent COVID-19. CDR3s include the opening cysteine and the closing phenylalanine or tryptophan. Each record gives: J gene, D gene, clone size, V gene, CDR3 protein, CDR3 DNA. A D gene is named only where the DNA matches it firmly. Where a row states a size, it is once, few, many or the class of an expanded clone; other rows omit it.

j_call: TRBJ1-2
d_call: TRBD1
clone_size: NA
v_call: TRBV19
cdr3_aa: CASSLTTGGYGYTF
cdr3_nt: TGTGCCAGTAGTTTAACAACAGGGGGCTATGGCTACACCTTC

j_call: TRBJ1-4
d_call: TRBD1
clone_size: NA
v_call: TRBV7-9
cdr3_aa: CASSWDRTTNEKLFF
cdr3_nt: TGTGCCAGCAGCTGGGACAGAACAACTAATGAAAAACTGTTTTTT

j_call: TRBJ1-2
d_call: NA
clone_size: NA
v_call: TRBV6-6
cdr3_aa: CASSPTPHYGYTF
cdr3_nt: TGTGCCAGCAGCCCTACCCCACACTATGGCTACACCTTC

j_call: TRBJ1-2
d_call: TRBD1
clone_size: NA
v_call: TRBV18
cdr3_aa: CASSPNGQGNGYTF
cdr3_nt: TGTGCCAGCTCACCAAACGGACAGGGGAATGGCTACACCTTC

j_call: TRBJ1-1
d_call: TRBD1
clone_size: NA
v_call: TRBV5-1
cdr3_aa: CASSTSGQQNTEAFF
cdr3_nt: TGCGCCAGCAGCACCTCGGGACAGCAGAACACTGAAGCTTTCTTT

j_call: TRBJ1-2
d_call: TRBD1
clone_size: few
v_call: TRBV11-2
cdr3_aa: CASRTTGVLGYTF
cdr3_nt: TGTGCCAGCAGAACGACAGGGGTCCTTGGCTACACCTTC

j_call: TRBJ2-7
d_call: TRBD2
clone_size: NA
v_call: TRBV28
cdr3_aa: CASSPRGSGTREQYF
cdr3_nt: TGTGCCAGCAGTCCCCGGGGTAGCGGGACCCGCGAGCAGTACTTC

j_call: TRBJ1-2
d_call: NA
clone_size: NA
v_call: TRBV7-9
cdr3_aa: CASSPSVASYGYTF
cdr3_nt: TGTGCCAGCAGCCCCTCGGTAGCGAGCTATGGCTACACCTTC

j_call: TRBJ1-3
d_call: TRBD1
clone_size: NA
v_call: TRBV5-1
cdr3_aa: CASSMGQPRNTIYF
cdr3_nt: TGCGCCAGCAGCATGGGACAGCCAAGGAACACCATATATTTT

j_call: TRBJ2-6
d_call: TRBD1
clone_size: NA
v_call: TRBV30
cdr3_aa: CASGTGVPSGANVLTF
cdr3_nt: TGTGCCTCGGGGACAGGAGTCCCCTCTGGGGCCAACGTCCTGACTTTC

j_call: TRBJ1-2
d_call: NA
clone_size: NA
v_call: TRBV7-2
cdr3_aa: CASSPLRGGLKPYGYTF
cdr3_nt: TGTGCCAGCAGCCCATTAAGGGGGGGGCTAAAACCCTATGGCTACACCTTC

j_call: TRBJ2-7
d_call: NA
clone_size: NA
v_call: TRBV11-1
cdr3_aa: CASSPEWGSQEQYF
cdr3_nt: TGTGCCAGCAGCCCAGAATGGGGCAGCCAAGAGCAGTACTTC

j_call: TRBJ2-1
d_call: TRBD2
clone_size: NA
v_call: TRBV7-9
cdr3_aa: CASSSAGGLNEQFF
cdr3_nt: TGTGCCAGCAGCTCTGCGGGGGGGCTCAATGAGCAGTTCTTC

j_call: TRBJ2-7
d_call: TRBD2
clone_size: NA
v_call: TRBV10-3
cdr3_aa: CAVESIAGDEQYF
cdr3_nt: TGTGCCGTCGAATCCATAGCGGGGGACGAGCAGTACTTC

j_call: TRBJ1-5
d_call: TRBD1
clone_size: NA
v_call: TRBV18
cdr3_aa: CASSRYPGQGDYSNQPQHF
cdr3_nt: TGTGCCAGCTCACGATACCCGGGACAGGGGGATTATAGCAATCAGCCCCAGCATTTT

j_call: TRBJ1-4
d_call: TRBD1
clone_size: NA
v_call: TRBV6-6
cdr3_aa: CASSYQGDDEKLFF
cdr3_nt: TGTGCCAGCAGTTACCAGGGGGACGATGAAAAACTGTTTTTT

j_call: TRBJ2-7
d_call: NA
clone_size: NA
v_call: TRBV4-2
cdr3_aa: CASSQRVGTYEQYF
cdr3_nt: TGTGCCAGCAGCCAGAGGGTGGGAACCTACGAGCAGTACTTC

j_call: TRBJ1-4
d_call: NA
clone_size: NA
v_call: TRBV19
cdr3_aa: CASTGRANEKLFF
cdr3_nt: TGTGCCAGTACGGGTCGCGCTAATGAAAAACTGTTTTTT

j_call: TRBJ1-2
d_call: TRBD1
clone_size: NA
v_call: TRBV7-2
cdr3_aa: CASSLVQGAAYGYTF
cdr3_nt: TGTGCCAGCAGCTTAGTCCAGGGGGCAGCCTATGGCTACACCTTC

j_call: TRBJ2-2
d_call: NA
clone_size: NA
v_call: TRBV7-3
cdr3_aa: CASSLNTGNTGELFF
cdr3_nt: TGTGCCAGCAGCTTAAACACAGGAAACACCGGGGAGCTGTTTTTT

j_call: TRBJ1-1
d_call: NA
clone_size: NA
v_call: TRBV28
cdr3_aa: CASKIRVNTEAFF
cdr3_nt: TGTGCCAGTAAAATCAGGGTGAACACTGAAGCTTTCTTT

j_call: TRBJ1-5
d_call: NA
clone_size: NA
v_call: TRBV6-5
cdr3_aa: CATRSDISNQPQHF
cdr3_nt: TGTGCCACCCGGTCTGACATTAGCAATCAGCCCCAGCATTTT

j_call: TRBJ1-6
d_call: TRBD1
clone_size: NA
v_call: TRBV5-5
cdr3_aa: CASSGRTGENSPLHF
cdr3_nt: TGTGCCAGCAGCGGGCGGACAGGGGAAAATTCACCCCTCCACTTT

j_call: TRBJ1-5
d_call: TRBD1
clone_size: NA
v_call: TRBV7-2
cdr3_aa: CASSLDGTGDQPQHF
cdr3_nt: TGTGCCAGCAGCTTAGATGGGACAGGTGATCAGCCCCAGCATTTT

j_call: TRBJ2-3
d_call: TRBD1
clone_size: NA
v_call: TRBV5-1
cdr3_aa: CASSFTGDSGIRDTQYF
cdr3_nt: TGCGCCAGCAGCTTCACCGGGGACAGTGGGATAAGAGATACGCAGTATTTT

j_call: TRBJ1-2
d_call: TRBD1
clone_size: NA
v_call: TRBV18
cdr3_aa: CASSLAPGGQGSYGYTF
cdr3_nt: TGTGCCAGCTCACTCGCCCCTGGTGGACAGGGCAGCTATGGCTACACCTTC

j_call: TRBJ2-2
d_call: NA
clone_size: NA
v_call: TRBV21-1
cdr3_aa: CASSKDRQGHTGELFF
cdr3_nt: TGTGCCAGCAGCAAAGATCGGCAGGGACATACCGGGGAGCTGTTTTTT

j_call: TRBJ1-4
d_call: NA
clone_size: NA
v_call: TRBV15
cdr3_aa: CATSREAGLATNEKLFF
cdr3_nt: TGTGCCACCAGCAGAGAAGCAGGTTTAGCAACTAATGAAAAACTGTTTTTT

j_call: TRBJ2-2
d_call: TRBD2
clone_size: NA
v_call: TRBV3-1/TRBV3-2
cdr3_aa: CASSSTSVGTSPGELFF
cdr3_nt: TGTGCCAGCAGCTCTACCTCCGTCGGGACTAGTCCCGGGGAGCTGTTTTTT

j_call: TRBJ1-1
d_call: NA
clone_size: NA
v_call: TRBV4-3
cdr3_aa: CASSQVLRDTEAFF
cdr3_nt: TGCGCCAGCAGCCAAGTTCTCAGGGACACTGAAGCTTTCTTT

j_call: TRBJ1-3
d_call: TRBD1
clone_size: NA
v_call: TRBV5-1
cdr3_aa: CASSPQTGRTGNTIYF
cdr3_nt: TGCGCCAGCAGCCCTCAGACAGGGCGTACTGGAAACACCATATATTTT

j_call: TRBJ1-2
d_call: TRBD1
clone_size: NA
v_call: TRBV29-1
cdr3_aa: CSVGGGQGSRVTF
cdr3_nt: TGCAGCGTTGGAGGGGGACAGGGGAGCAGGGTGACCTTC

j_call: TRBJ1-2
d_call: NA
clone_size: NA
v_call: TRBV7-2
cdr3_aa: CASSQTRDSFYGYTF
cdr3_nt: TGTGCCAGCAGCCAAACACGCGACAGCTTCTATGGCTACACCTTC

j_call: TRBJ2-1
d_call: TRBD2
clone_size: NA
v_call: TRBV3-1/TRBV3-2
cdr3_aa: CASSPLAGTHNEQFF
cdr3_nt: TGTGCCAGCAGCCCCTTAGCGGGGACCCACAATGAGCAGTTCTTC

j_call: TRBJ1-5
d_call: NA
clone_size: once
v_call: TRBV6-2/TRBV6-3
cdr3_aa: CASSDGDQPQHF
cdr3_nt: TGTGCCAGCAGTGACGGGGATCAGCCCCAGCATTTT